The rows below give T cell receptor beta chains drawn from one sample of a study of a mutant IDH1 vaccine in newly diagnosed glioma. Which antigens these TCRs recognize remains unknown. TCRdb's table, derived via immunoSEQ multiplex PCR, lists solely in-frame clones and lacks some. The sample records about 52,000 clones, 76% being singletons. Source: PBMCs, taken from a glioma patient whose treatment included an IDH1 peptide vaccine. The receptors were sampled from a woman aged 40 to 55 with glioma. Some clones in this sample may be carry-over from other donors' samples. The CDR3 runs from the conserved cysteine through the conserved F or W. Fields, in order: CDR3 DNA, CDR3 protein, J gene, clone size, D gene, V gene. The D gene is left open where the match is weak. Size is omitted from some rows. Given values are once, few, many or a class for expanded clones.

DNA: TGTGCCAGCAGCGGAGAGGGAAAAACGGGTCACAATGAGCAGTTCTTC
CDR3: CASSGEGKTGHNEQFF
J: TRBJ2-1
size: -
D: -
V: TRBV9

DNA: TGTGCCAGCAGCGAATCGGGACTAGCGGGACCCTACAATGAGCAGTTCTTC
CDR3: CASSESGLAGPYNEQFF
J: TRBJ2-1
size: -
D: TRBD2
V: TRBV7-2

DNA: TGTGCCAGTAGTATCGACGGAGTCACTGAAGCTTTCTTT
CDR3: CASSIDGVTEAFF
J: TRBJ1-1
size: -
D: -
V: TRBV19

DNA: TGTGCCTGGAGTGTAACTAGCGGGGGGCCTCAAGAGACCCAGTACTTC
CDR3: CAWSVTSGGPQETQYF
J: TRBJ2-5
size: -
D: TRBD2
V: TRBV30

DNA: TGTGCCAGCAGCCCCGACGGAGGGGTGGGCACAGATACGCAGTATTTT
CDR3: CASSPDGGVGTDTQYF
J: TRBJ2-3
size: -
D: -
V: TRBV5-4

DNA: TGTGCCAGCAGTTACCTTGGTGGTGGCTACACCTTC
CDR3: CASSYLGGGYTF
J: TRBJ1-2
size: -
D: -
V: TRBV6-6

DNA: TGCGCCAGCAGCCCAGTGCCGACTAGCGGGGGGCAAGATACGCAGTATTTT
CDR3: CASSPVPTSGGQDTQYF
J: TRBJ2-3
size: -
D: TRBD2
V: TRBV4-1

DNA: TGTGCCTGGAATAGAGACAGGGTCCCCGGGGCCAACGTCCTGACTTTC
CDR3: CAWNRDRVPGANVLTF
J: TRBJ2-6
size: -
D: TRBD1
V: TRBV30

DNA: TGTGCCTGGAGTGTGACTAATGAAAAACTGTTTTTT
CDR3: CAWSVTNEKLFF
J: TRBJ1-4
size: few
D: -
V: TRBV30

DNA: TGTGCCAGCAGGACAGGGCTTAGCACTGAAGCTTTCTTT
CDR3: CASRTGLSTEAFF
J: TRBJ1-1
size: few
D: TRBD1
V: TRBV2

DNA: TGTGCCAGCAGTGACCCTGGGCTCTCGAACACTGAAGCTTTCTTT
CDR3: CASSDPGLSNTEAFF
J: TRBJ1-1
size: -
D: -
V: TRBV6-1

DNA: TGTGCCAGCAGCTTGGGGTCTTTGAGACGGAGCACTGAAGCTTTCTTT
CDR3: CASSLGSLRRSTEAFF
J: TRBJ1-1
size: -
D: -
V: TRBV7-2

DNA: TGTGCCAGTAGTCCTTACAGTGGGGGAAACTATGGCTACACCTTC
CDR3: CASSPYSGGNYGYTF
J: TRBJ1-2
size: -
D: -
V: TRBV19

DNA: TGTGCCAGTAGTTGGAGGGGTCCTGCTACCTACGAGCAGTACTTC
CDR3: CASSWRGPATYEQYF
J: TRBJ2-7
size: once
D: -
V: TRBV19

DNA: TGTGCCAGCAGTTACCCGACAGGTGAAGCTTTCTTT
CDR3: CASSYPTGEAFF
J: TRBJ1-1
size: -
D: -
V: TRBV6-5

DNA: TGCAGCGTTATCGGGGGATCAAATGGCTACACCTTC
CDR3: CSVIGGSNGYTF
J: TRBJ1-2
size: -
D: -
V: TRBV29-1

DNA: TGTGCCAGTAACCCGGGACAGGGACGCACAGATACGCAGTATTTT
CDR3: CASNPGQGRTDTQYF
J: TRBJ2-3
size: -
D: TRBD1
V: TRBV19

DNA: TGTGCTAGTGGTTTGGACACCGGGGAGCTGTTTTTT
CDR3: CASGLDTGELFF
J: TRBJ2-2
size: -
D: -
V: TRBV12-5

DNA: TGTGCCAGCAGCTTAGCGTACCAAGAGACCCAGTACTTC
CDR3: CASSLAYQETQYF
J: TRBJ2-5
size: few
D: -
V: TRBV7-8

DNA: TGCGCCAGCAGTGATGGGGACAGGGGCTTCTATGGCTACACCTTC
CDR3: CASSDGDRGFYGYTF
J: TRBJ1-2
size: once
D: TRBD1
V: TRBV10-2

DNA: TGTGCCAGCAGCGAACTTACAGGGTCCCTTTCACCCCTCCACTTT
CDR3: CASSELTGSLSPLHF
J: TRBJ1-6
size: few
D: -
V: TRBV5-6

DNA: TGTGCCAGCAGCCTGGGACAGCCTCCTGAAGCTTTCTTT
CDR3: CASSLGQPPEAFF
J: TRBJ1-1
size: few
D: TRBD1
V: TRBV5-6

DNA: TGTGCCAGCAGCTTAGAGGGGGACGACAGTAATGGCTACACCTTC
CDR3: CASSLEGDDSNGYTF
J: TRBJ1-2
size: -
D: -
V: TRBV7-8

DNA: TGTGCCAGCGAGGGGTGGGGAGGGACAGATACGCAGTATTTT
CDR3: CASEGWGGTDTQYF
J: TRBJ2-3
size: -
D: TRBD2
V: TRBV2

DNA: TGTGCCAGCAGCCCCGGGCGGAGCGAGCAGTACTTC
CDR3: CASSPGRSEQYF
J: TRBJ2-7
size: many
D: -
V: TRBV13

DNA: TGTGCTAGTGGTTTCCAGGACAACTATGGCTACACCTTC
CDR3: CASGFQDNYGYTF
J: TRBJ1-2
size: once
D: -
V: TRBV12-5

DNA: TGTGCCAGTAACAAACAGGGACAGGGGATTTATGGCTACACCTTC
CDR3: CASNKQGQGIYGYTF
J: TRBJ1-2
size: -
D: TRBD1
V: TRBV19

DNA: TGCGCCAGCAGCCAAGATGGGTACAGGGAAACAGATACGCAGTATTTT
CDR3: CASSQDGYRETDTQYF
J: TRBJ2-3
size: -
D: -
V: TRBV4-3

DNA: TGTGCCAGTCAAAAATCCCGAGTGAACACTGAAGCTTTCTTT
CDR3: CASQKSRVNTEAFF
J: TRBJ1-1
size: -
D: -
V: TRBV19

DNA: TGTGCCAGCAGCTTCGGGGACACAGGAAACACCATATATTTT
CDR3: CASSFGDTGNTIYF
J: TRBJ1-3
size: -
D: -
V: TRBV7-2

DNA: TGTGCCAGCAAGGAGGGGACTAGCGGGATACACTCCTACGAGCAGTACTTC
CDR3: CASKEGTSGIHSYEQYF
J: TRBJ2-7
size: few
D: TRBD2
V: TRBV27

DNA: TGCGCCAGCAGCCTAGGACAGGCATTAGCTAACTATGGCTACACCTTC
CDR3: CASSLGQALANYGYTF
J: TRBJ1-2
size: -
D: TRBD1
V: TRBV5-1

DNA: TGCGCCAGCAGCGGGGCACTAGCGGGGGGACCCTACGAGCAGTACTTC
CDR3: CASSGALAGGPYEQYF
J: TRBJ2-7
size: -
D: TRBD2
V: TRBV5-1

DNA: TGTGCCAGCAGCTTTCGGACAGGGAGAAACACTGAAGCTTTCTTT
CDR3: CASSFRTGRNTEAFF
J: TRBJ1-1
size: -
D: TRBD1
V: TRBV5-4

DNA: TGTGCCAGCAGTATCCGGGCCCAGACGGGGAATTCACCCCTCCACTTT
CDR3: CASSIRAQTGNSPLHF
J: TRBJ1-6
size: -
D: -
V: TRBV27

DNA: TGTGCCAGCAGTGAAATAGGGGCATCCTATGGCTACACCTTC
CDR3: CASSEIGASYGYTF
J: TRBJ1-2
size: -
D: -
V: TRBV2

DNA: TGTGCCATCAGTGAGTCTGACAGCCTAATCTATGGCTACACCTTC
CDR3: CAISESDSLIYGYTF
J: TRBJ1-2
size: -
D: -
V: TRBV10-3

DNA: TGTGCCAGCAGTTGGTTACAGGGAGGCACAGATACGCAGTATTTT
CDR3: CASSWLQGGTDTQYF
J: TRBJ2-3
size: -
D: -
V: TRBV2

DNA: TGTGCCAGCACCGACAGGGAGGTAAACACTGAAGCTTTCTTT
CDR3: CASTDREVNTEAFF
J: TRBJ1-1
size: -
D: TRBD1
V: TRBV7-8

DNA: TGTGCCAGCAGTTACCAGCGGGGCCTCTACGAGCAGTACTTC
CDR3: CASSYQRGLYEQYF
J: TRBJ2-7
size: -
D: TRBD2
V: TRBV6-5

DNA: TGTGCCAGCACCGCGCTGTGGCGGGGGGCAAACACCGGGGAGCTGTTTTTT
CDR3: CASTALWRGANTGELFF
J: TRBJ2-2
size: -
D: TRBD2
V: TRBV7-2

DNA: TGTGCCAGCAGCGCCTTTCCGGACAGGGAAGACCATGGCTACACCTTC
CDR3: CASSAFPDREDHGYTF
J: TRBJ1-2
size: -
D: TRBD1
V: TRBV5-4

DNA: TGTGCCAGCAGCGTAGGAGAACCACTAGGGGGCACAGATACGCAGTATTTT
CDR3: CASSVGEPLGGTDTQYF
J: TRBJ2-3
size: -
D: -
V: TRBV9

DNA: TGTGCCAGCAGCTTAGGAGCGGGGAACACCGGGGAGCTGTTTTTT
CDR3: CASSLGAGNTGELFF
J: TRBJ2-2
size: once
D: -
V: TRBV7-9

DNA: TGTGCTAGTGGTTTGGGTGGAACTGAAGCTTTCTTT
CDR3: CASGLGGTEAFF
J: TRBJ1-1
size: -
D: -
V: TRBV12-5

DNA: TGCAGTGCTAGTCAGGTTGGCTACACCTTC
CDR3: CSASQVGYTF
J: TRBJ1-2
size: few
D: -
V: TRBV20-1

DNA: TGTGCCAGCAGCCGGACAGGTGAATATCCCTACGAGCAGTACTTC
CDR3: CASSRTGEYPYEQYF
J: TRBJ2-7
size: -
D: TRBD1
V: TRBV7-9

DNA: TGCGCCAGCAGGTCGGGGGTGGCGCTAGAGACCCAGTACTTC
CDR3: CASRSGVALETQYF
J: TRBJ2-5
size: -
D: -
V: TRBV5-1

DNA: TGTGCCAGCAGAGACCCGGGGGGTCAGCCCCAGCATTTT
CDR3: CASRDPGGQPQHF
J: TRBJ1-5
size: -
D: -
V: TRBV2

DNA: TGTGCCAGCAGCTTAAGCGGGGTCGAGCAGTACTTC
CDR3: CASSLSGVEQYF
J: TRBJ2-7
size: -
D: TRBD2
V: TRBV7-2

DNA: TGTGCCAGCAGCCCCACATGGGGGAGTAATTCACCCCTCCACTTT
CDR3: CASSPTWGSNSPLHF
J: TRBJ1-6
size: -
D: -
V: TRBV7-9